The T cell receptor beta chain under discussion was sequenced for a study of blood T cell repertoires in COVID-19. Per germline, CDR1 MNHEY and CDR2 SVGEGT. The CDR3 sequence is 15 residues long. V dropped 5 bases and J dropped 4 bases, with 17 bases sitting between them. Per the original methods: Researchers report that nucleated cell counts were estimated from reference gene primer amplification. Only in-frame clones appear in the TCRdb table, and some are missing; sequencing was by immunoSEQ multiplex PCR. Clone size and the V and J calls come from that table; the DNA yielded D and trimming. The repertoire holds 53,000 or so clones, with just over 85% as singletons.

The source material was peripheral blood. V and J are TRBV6-2 or TRBV6-3 and TRBJ1-2; D is perhaps TRBD1 (6 bases). The receptor was derived from an elderly man with acute or convalescent COVID-19. CDR3 coding DNA: TGTGCCAGCAGTCCCCACATTGGACAGAGCTATGGCTACACCTTC. This encodes CASSPHIGQSYGYTF.